This T cell receptor beta chain was identified in a study of vaccination and CD4 T cells after COVID-19. Overall study context: At a median approximately 76 days (range 14 to 241) after dose two, post-vaccine samples were obtained.

Between the trimmed V and J ends, which lost 1 base and 1 base, there was a span of 7 bases. The CDR3 covers 14 residues. Germline V lookup: CDR1 SNHLY, CDR2 FYNNEI. The time point here: late sampling 161 to 241 days after vaccination in a few convalescent patients. TCRdb used MiXCR to reprocess the PCR reads, holding one entry per CDR3 protein. The sample comprises roughly 28,000 distinct CDR3 sequences, roughly 45% of which are singletons, and 5.5% to 7.5% rests with the top ten. This chain uses TRBV2 with TRBJ2-5; D is ambiguous. The receptor was isolated from a human donor who had recovered from COVID-19. The specimen was CD4+ T cells from blood, collected about 7 months after SARS-CoV-2 vaccination. CDR3 sequence reads: CASSEGSSQETQYF. In nucleotides, the CDR3 is TGTGCCAGCAGTGAAGGTAGCAGCCAAGAGACCCAGTACTTC.